The 16 T cell receptor beta chains below all came from one sample that was sequenced in a study of CD8 T cells in ankylosing spondylitis (dated by TCRdb to about 2017). The library relied on 5' RACE. TCRdb lists the instrument as Illumina HiSeq 2500. TCRdb trimmed the raw reads at Q25, called clones with MiXCR and kept productive beta chains. Each CDR3 protein gets just one entry, which takes the most common genes and DNA from the rows behind it. The sample table records around 340,000 distinct CDR3 sequences; 20% of these occur just once. The ten biggest clones cover about 12% of the sample. Sequenced: blood, either unsorted or a sorted T cell fraction (not recorded which). The receptors come from a male donor with ankylosing spondylitis or in good health (not recorded which).

The DNA of the CDR3 is TGTGCCAGCAGCTTAGAAGAGGGGGGCATTAGTGGCACAGATACGCAGTATTTT. This codes for CASSLEEGGISGTDTQYF. The chain carries TRBV7-8 and TRBJ2-3; either TRBD1 or TRBD2 may supply D (6 bases each). This CDR3 has 18 amino acids. Trimming removed 1 base at V and 1 base at J, with 18 bases between. The V gene's germline CDR1 is SGHVS and CDR2 FQNEAQ.

As DNA, the CDR3 is TGTGCCAGCAGTGAAGCGCTTGACCCCGGGGAGCTGTTTTTT. It translates to CASSEALDPGELFF. V is TRBV2 and J is TRBJ2-2; no reliable D call. V was clipped by 0 bases and J by 6 bases, with 8 bases between them. This CDR3 comprises 14 residues. CDR1 is SNHLY and CDR2 is FYNNEI in the germline V gene.

This clonotype was counted only a few times. The rearrangement uses TRBV20-1 and TRBJ2-1, with 15 bases identical to TRBD2. J gave up 0 bases and V 3 bases, and 12 bases lay outside the gene matches. The CDR3 loop spans 20 amino acids. CDR1 is DFQATT, CDR2 SNEGSKA, per germline (reference sequence). Here the CDR3 reads CSARVLGLAGGTSSYNEQFF. Here the CDR3 DNA reads TGCAGTGCTAGGGTACTGGGACTAGCGGGGGGAACGAGCTCCTACAATGAGCAGTTCTTC.

A few counts support this clonotype. This chain uses TRBV21-1 with TRBJ2-7; the table's D call, TRBD1, was not checked against the DNA. TRBV21-1 is annotated as a pseudogene. The CDR3 contains 10 residues. The CDR3 loop reads CASISGQMYF. The CDR3 nucleotides are TGTGCCAGCATCTCTGGACAGATGTACTTC.

This rearrangement joins TRBV29-1 to TRBJ2-3; 8 bases fit TRBD2. V lost 2 bases and J lost 5; bases outside the gene matches: 12. Per the germline V gene, CDR1 is SQVTM and CDR2 is ANQGSEA. The CDR3 runs to 16 residues. CDR3 coding DNA: TGCAGCGTTGAACCTCCCTTCGGGGGGGCAGGAGATACGCAGTATTTT. Protein sequence: CSVEPPFGGAGDTQYF.

This clonotype showed up just a few times. V is TRBV10-3 and J is TRBJ2-7; no reliable D call. The CDR3 loop spans 14 amino acids. Germline-derived CDR1 and CDR2 are ENHRY and SYGVKD. Trimming removed 3 bases at V and 3 bases at J, with 12 bases between. The CDR3 DNA follows: TGTGCCATCAGTGAAGAGGTTTGGGGCTACGAGCAGTACTTC. Protein sequence: CAISEEVWGYEQYF.

The CDR3 here is CASSLGPSKGFEQYF. In DNA form, the CDR3 reads TGTGCCAGCAGCTTAGGGCCTAGCAAGGGATTTGAGCAGTACTTC. The chain combines TRBV7-9 with TRBJ2-7; tentative D call: TRBD2 (5 bases). V was cut by 1 base and J by 7 bases, with 17 bases left in between. CDR1 and CDR2 (germline): SEHNR, FQNEAQ (reference sequence). This CDR3 is built from 15 residues.

This clonotype was counted a few times. The rearrangement links TRBV5-1 to TRBJ2-7, with TRBD1 matching over 7 bases. Per germline, CDR1 SGHRS and CDR2 YFSETQ. This CDR3 spans 15 amino acids. V shed 1 base and J 3 bases; nucleotides not matched to a gene: 7. Written as DNA, the CDR3 is TGCGCCAGCAGCTTGAGTGGGGACAGCCACTACGAGCAGTACTTC. Protein: CASSLSGDSHYEQYF.

In this sample, this clonotype turned up a few times. The chain has TRBV11-2 and TRBJ2-5, with TRBD1 matching over 9 bases. Germline assignment: CDR1 SGHAT and CDR2 FQNNGV. V dropped 1 base and J dropped 4; count of bases not matched to a gene: 7. This CDR3 is built from 16 residues. CDR3: CASSLGAQGALETQYF. The DNA for the CDR3 is TGTGCCAGCAGCTTAGGGGCACAGGGGGCCTTAGAGACCCAGTACTTC.

The chain is built from TRBV7-9 and TRBJ2-7; unclear D gene. Germline V lookup: CDR1 SEHNR, CDR2 FQNEAQ (reference sequence). The CDR3 totals 12 residues. V dropped 4 bases and J dropped 5 bases, with 9 bases sitting between them. The DNA for the CDR3 is TGTGCCAGCAGCTCCCCCCCCCACGAGCAGTACTTC. Translated, it gives CASSSPPHEQYF.

The V call is TRBV28, the J call TRBJ2-5; D call uncertain. CDR3 length: 15 amino acids. CDR1 is MDHEN, CDR2 SYDVKM, per germline. V was pared by 5 bases and J by 2 bases, with 15 bases between. This CDR3 is CASSPTASFQETQYF. The CDR3 nucleotides are TGTGCCAGCAGTCCCACCGCCTCTTTTCAAGAGACCCAGTACTTC.

This clonotype was seen a handful of times. The gene calls are TRBV10-2 and TRBJ2-3, with TRBD2 matching over 7 bases. Trimming at V came to 10 bases and at J to 0 bases, leaving 4 bases not matched to a gene. The CDR3 is 13 amino acids. Germline V gene sequence: CDR1 WSHSY, CDR2 SAAADI. This CDR3 is CATYGRSTDTQYF. CDR3 nucleotide sequence: TGCGCCACCTACGGGAGGAGCACAGATACGCAGTATTTT.

V is TRBV5-6 and J is TRBJ2-1; 7 bases align to TRBD2. V lost 0 bases to trimming and J lost 8 bases; unmatched junction nucleotides: 5. Germline V gene data show CDR1 as SGHDT and CDR2 as YYEEEE. This CDR3 contains 14 residues. This CDR3 is CASSLGAGLHEQFF. CDR3 coding DNA: TGTGCCAGCAGCTTGGGAGCGGGGCTGCATGAGCAGTTCTTC.

This CDR3 reads CALTLQGWESSSTDTQYF. As DNA, the CDR3 is TGTGCCCTCACTCTCCAGGGGTGGGAGTCCTCTAGCACAGATACGCAGTATTTT. V usage is TRBV3-1 and J usage is TRBJ2-3, with a tentative D call TRBD1 (6 bases). The V end was cut by 11 bases, the J end by 0 bases, with 27 bases between. There are 18 residues in the CDR3. Per the germline V gene, CDR1 is LGHDT and CDR2 is YNNKEL (reference sequence).

The chain is built from TRBV27 and TRBJ2-2; D call uncertain. Trimming took 2 bases from V and 0 from J, leaving 7 bases between them. The CDR3 is 15 amino acids. The germline V gene has CDR1 MNHEY and CDR2 SMNVEV (reference sequence). CDR3 amino acids: CASSLGWSNTGELFF. CDR3 in DNA: TGTGCCAGCAGTTTAGGGTGGTCGAACACCGGGGAGCTGTTTTTT.

The chain is built from TRBV4-1 and TRBJ1-5, with D unresolved. V gave up 1 base and J gave up 5 bases, with 9 bases separating them. The CDR3 is 14 residues long. Germline CDR1 MGHRA, CDR2 YSYEKL. CDR3 sequence: CASSQVGYDQPQHF. The CDR3 DNA follows: TGCGCCAGCAGCCAAGTCGGGTACGATCAGCCCCAGCATTTT.